Below are 21 T cell receptor beta chains sequenced from a single sample in a study of blood T cell repertoires in COVID-19. Repertoires were generated with immunoSEQ multiplex PCR, while TCRdb's copy carries only in-frame clones and drops some. The table records roughly 16,000 clones, approximately 86% of them present only once. The sample taken for sequencing was peripheral blood. These receptors came from a human donor in a cohort sampled during active COVID-19.

The chain has TRBV9 and TRBJ2-4, with 7 positions matching TRBD1. Trimming took 0 bases from V and 3 from J; bases not matched to a gene: 6. CDR1 and CDR2 from the germline V gene are SGDLS and YYNGEE. The CDR3 loop spans 16 amino acids. The CDR3 reads CASSVAPTGNKNIQYF. The DNA for the CDR3 is TGTGCCAGCAGCGTAGCTCCGACAGGGAACAAAAACATTCAGTACTTC.

This chain uses TRBV18 with TRBJ1-4; 7 bases map to TRBD1. This CDR3 contains 17 residues. Germline V gene sequence: CDR1 KGHSH, CDR2 LQKENI. V was pared by 3 bases and J by 2 bases, with 9 bases of the junction left unmatched. CDR3 loop: CASSPTGISATNEKLFF. CDR3 sequence (DNA): TGTGCCAGCTCACCGACAGGGATTTCTGCGACTAATGAAAAACTGTTTTTT.

The chain recombines TRBV29-1 with TRBJ1-2, with no clear D. The CDR3 is 12 residues long. V gave up 6 bases and J gave up 8 bases, with 16 bases separating them. The germline V gene has CDR1 SQVTM and CDR2 ANQGSEA. DNA of the CDR3: TGCAGCGTCCACGGGTCGGATAGGGGCTACACCTTC. Protein: CSVHGSDRGYTF.

The V and J genes are TRBV5-4 and TRBJ2-5; tentative D call: TRBD1 (6 bases). There are 14 residues in the CDR3. The V and J ends lost 2 bases and 4 bases respectively, with 12 bases between them. Germline V gene data show CDR1 as SGHNT and CDR2 as YYREEE (reference sequence). As DNA, the CDR3 is TGTGCCAGCAGCTTAGAGGGGGACGGAGAGACCCAGTACTTC. The encoded protein is CASSLEGDGETQYF. The full variable domain, rest sourced from reference TRBV5-4 and TRBJ2-5, is ETGVTQSPTHLIKTRGQQVTLRCSSQSGHNTVSWYQQALGQGPQFIFQYYREEENGRGNFPPRFSGLQFPNYSSELNVNALELDDSALYLCASSLEGDGETQYFGPGTRLLVL.

This chain connects TRBV24-1 to TRBJ1-4; 8 bases map to TRBD1. The CDR3 is made up of 13 amino acids. Germline values: CDR1 KGHDR, CDR2 SFDVKD. The V segment lost 6 bases and the J segment 8 bases; nucleotides outside the gene matches: 4. The CDR3 coding sequence is TGTGCCACCAGTTGGACAGGGCGGGAAAAACTGTTTTTT. This codes for CATSWTGREKLFF.

This clone appeared a single time. The V and J genes are TRBV29-1 and TRBJ2-1; no definite D call. CDR1 SQVTM and CDR2 ANQGSEA come from the germline V gene. Trimming took 3 bases from V and 8 from J, leaving 11 bases between them. The CDR3 sequence is 12 residues long. The CDR3 is CSVDQTIDEQFF. CDR3 DNA: TGCAGCGTTGACCAAACAATCGATGAGCAGTTCTTC.

This clone appeared once. The chain joins TRBV6-2 or TRBV6-3 to TRBJ1-1, with 12 bases fitting TRBD1. The ends lost 2 bases at V and 6 bases at J; junction bases unmatched: 10. The V gene's germline CDR1 is MNHEY and CDR2 SVGEGT. The CDR3 has 17 amino acids. CDR3 in amino acids: CASSYPPGQGAGAEAFF. CDR3 sequence (DNA): TGTGCCAGCAGTTACCCGCCGGGACAGGGGGCAGGGGCTGAAGCTTTCTTT.

In its sample, this clone ranks as medium-sized. The V call is TRBV18, the J call TRBJ2-5, with D perhaps matching TRBD1 (6 bases). CDR1 is KGHSH and CDR2 is LQKENI in the germline V gene. The CDR3 contains 15 residues. The germline V and J ends were trimmed by 0 bases and 5 bases, with 13 bases remaining between them. The CDR3 sequence: CASSPPGAGMETQYF. CDR3 coding DNA: TGTGCCAGCTCACCACCGGGGGCAGGGATGGAGACCCAGTACTTC.

In nucleotides, the CDR3 is TGTGCCAGCAGCTTAAAGGGACGGCAGGGGGACACTGAAGCTTTCTTT. Protein: CASSLKGRQGDTEAFF. This chain links TRBV7-3 with TRBJ1-1, with TRBD1 identical over 7 bases. The CDR3 contains 16 residues. After removal of 1 base from V and 3 bases from J, the junction contained 8 bases not matched to a gene. Per germline, CDR1 SGHTA and CDR2 FQGTGA.

The chain recombines TRBV7-9 with TRBJ1-3, with a weak D call TRBD1 (5 bases). Trimming shortened V by 4 bases and J by 2 bases, and 12 bases separated the two germline ends. Germline CDR1 SEHNR, CDR2 FQNEAQ (reference sequence). The CDR3 totals 15 residues. The CDR3 sequence: CASSSGMFTGNTIYF. Written as DNA, the CDR3 is TGTGCCAGCAGCTCAGGGATGTTCACTGGAAACACCATATATTTT.

This chain uses TRBV4-1 with TRBJ1-2, with D tentatively TRBD1 (5 bases). The CDR3 consists of 16 residues. Germline V CDR1 and CDR2: MGHRA, YSYEKL. Trimming pared 1 base from V and 2 bases from J, leaving 14 bases between. The CDR3 loop reads CASSQVPGAENYGYTF. The CDR3 DNA sequence: TGCGCCAGCAGCCAAGTCCCTGGGGCTGAAAACTATGGCTACACCTTC.

This clone was observed once. J is TRBJ1-3 and V is TRBV4-1; 8 nucleotides align to TRBD1. Germline assignment: CDR1 MGHRA and CDR2 YSYEKL. The CDR3 runs 17 residues. V lost 2 bases to trimming and J lost 1 base; unmatched junction nucleotides: 7. The CDR3 coding sequence is TGCGCCAGCAGCCAAACCCTACGACAGGGGTCTGGAAACACCATATATTTT. Encoded protein: CASSQTLRQGSGNTIYF.

The sample holds one count of this clone. One end of the junction fails to match germline, which may point to a read error. The rearrangement uses TRBV27 and TRBJ1-2, with 7 bases aligning to TRBD1. Germline V gene data show CDR1 as MNHEY and CDR2 as SMNVEV (reference sequence). CDR3 length: 17 residues. Here the CDR3 reads CASSLSLSEGAGGGYTF. DNA for the CDR3: TGTGCCAGCAGTCTATCCCTTAGTGAGGGGGCCGGAGGTGGCTACACCTTC.

The CDR3 bases are TGTGCCAGCAGCTTTAGCAGGGCGGACACCATATATTTT. Encoded protein: CASSFSRADTIYF. This rearrangement joins TRBV7-2 to TRBJ1-3, with D perhaps TRBD1 (5 bases). Germline V lookup: CDR1 SGHTA, CDR2 FQGNSA. The germline V and J ends were trimmed by 3 bases and 8 bases, with 11 bases remaining between them. This CDR3 comprises 13 residues.

The V call is TRBV11-2, the J call TRBJ2-1, with 7 bases that match TRBD2. The CDR3 totals 11 residues. The ends lost 11 bases at V and 4 bases at J; junction bases unmatched: 2. Germline CDR1 SGHAT, CDR2 FQNNGV. CDR3 region: CAAGVYNEQFF. The CDR3 DNA reads as TGTGCCGCGGGGGTTTACAATGAGCAGTTCTTC.

The table lists this clone with a few counts. This sequence joins TRBV2 and TRBJ2-2; TRBD1 might be the D (5 bases). The V and J ends lost 8 bases and 0 bases respectively, with 7 bases between them. CDR3 length: 13 residues. Germline CDR1 reads SNHLY; CDR2 reads FYNNEI. Here the CDR3 DNA reads TGTGCCAGCCAGGGTACGAACACCGGGGAGCTGTTTTTT. Translating it yields CASQGTNTGELFF.

This clone was seen only once. This chain links TRBV3-1 (or the pseudogene TRBV3-2) with TRBJ1-4, with 7 bases matching TRBD1. The CDR3 extends over 17 amino acids. Germline CDR1 LGHDT, CDR2 YNNKEL (reference sequence). V was pared by 0 bases and J by 7 bases, with 11 bases of the junction left unmatched. CDR3: CASSQERSGTALEKLFF. CDR3 coding DNA: TGTGCCAGCAGCCAAGAGCGGTCCGGGACAGCTCTTGAAAAACTGTTTTTT.

The CDR3 spells CASRGLAGITDTQYF. For the CDR3, the DNA is TGTGCCAGCAGGGGACTAGCGGGAATCACAGATACGCAGTATTTT. The chain joins TRBV5-5 to TRBJ2-3, with 13 positions matching TRBD2. Germline V gives CDR1 SGHKS, CDR2 YYEKEE (reference sequence). J lost 2 bases, V lost 5 bases, and 2 bases had no gene match. The CDR3 loop spans 15 amino acids.

V and J are TRBV7-7 and TRBJ2-5; TRBD2 agrees at 8 bases. The CDR3 extends over 16 amino acids. CDR1 and CDR2 from the germline V gene are SSHAT and FNYEAQ (reference sequence). V was clipped by 6 bases and J by 3 bases; unmatched bases: 12. As DNA, the CDR3 is TGTGCCAGCAGTCTTGGGCTCGGGGGGGCGGAAGAGACCCAGTACTTC. Its protein is CASSLGLGGAEETQYF.

V is TRBV15 and J is TRBJ2-3; 8 bases are shared with TRBD2. This CDR3 has 18 amino acids. Germline CDR1 reads LNHNV; CDR2 reads YYDKDF (reference sequence). The V and J ends lost 2 bases and 1 base, in that order; junction bases with no gene match: 11. The CDR3 DNA reads TGTGCCACCAGCAGACGCCCACCCCATAGCGGGGGCACAGATACGCAGTATTTT. Translating it yields CATSRRPPHSGGTDTQYF. Supplemented by reference TRBV15 and TRBJ2-3, the full variable domain reads DAMVIQNPRYQVTQFGKPVTLSCSQTLNHNVMYWYQQKSSQAPKLLFHYYDKDFNNEADTPDNFQSRRPNTSFCFLDIRSPGLGDTAMYLCATSRRPPHSGGTDTQYFGPGTRLTVL.

The chain couples TRBV18 to TRBJ2-4; TRBD1 matches at 8 bases. CDR3 length: 14 amino acids. Germline CDR1 is KGHSH and CDR2 is LQKENI. V lost 6 bases, J lost 7 bases, and 8 bases stayed unmatched. The DNA of the CDR3 is TGTGCCAGCTCTCCGGTGGGACAGGAGAACATTCAGTACTTC. Translation gives CASSPVGQENIQYF.